The next 23 T cell receptor beta chains were all read from a single sample in a study of CD8 T cells in ankylosing spondylitis. Regarding the study as a whole: The study identified a TCR beta motif of under 10 highly homologous variants that appeared characteristic of ankylosing spondylitis blood.

In TCRdb, the 5' RACE reads were re-called with MiXCR into one record per CDR3 protein. There are 220,000 or so distinct CDR3 sequences in the sample; around 16% occur only once, and more than 40% lies in the top ten. Antigen specificity for these receptors is unknown. The material sequenced was blood, either unsorted or a sorted T cell fraction (not recorded which). These receptors all come from a male donor with ankylosing spondylitis.

This clonotype was seen a handful of times. V gene TRBV2 combines with J gene TRBJ2-5, with TRBD2 as a possible D gene (5 bases). Germline assignment: CDR1 SNHLY and CDR2 FYNNEI. The CDR3 length is 13 residues. The CDR3 reads CALDGDEQETQYF. Written as DNA, the CDR3 is TGTGCTTTAGACGGGGATGAGCAAGAGACCCAGTACTTC.

This clonotype has only a few counts. The CDR3 DNA reads TGTGCCAGCAGCTTTCCATGGGGCAGCTCCTACAATGAGCAGTTCTTC. It specifies CASSFPWGSSYNEQFF. The chain couples TRBV11-2 to TRBJ2-1; D possibly corresponds to TRBD1 (5 bases). The germline gives CDR1 SGHAT, CDR2 FQNNGV. The CDR3 runs to 16 residues. With 3 bases removed from V and 0 bases from J, the gap between germline ends came to 12 bases.

The chain has TRBV2 and TRBJ2-5; 8 bases map to TRBD2. Germline V lookup: CDR1 SNHLY, CDR2 FYNNEI. The V and J ends lost 4 bases and 0 bases, in that order; junction bases with no gene match: 13. The CDR3 consists of 18 residues. The CDR3 DNA reads as TGTGCCAGCAGTGTCAGCGGCGTAGCGGGACCGTACCAAGAGACCCAGTACTTC. Translated, it gives CASSVSGVAGPYQETQYF.

In this sample, this clonotype turned up a few times. This sequence joins TRBV4-1 and TRBJ2-1; D uncertain. Between the trimmed V and J ends, which lost 1 base and 0 bases, there was a span of 7 bases. The CDR3 contains 15 residues. Germline CDR1 reads MGHRA; CDR2 reads YSYEKL. The CDR3 DNA reads TGCGCCAGCAGCCAAGGTGCTGACTCCTACAATGAGCAGTTCTTC. It encodes CASSQGADSYNEQFF.

The rearrangement joins TRBV20-1 to TRBJ2-7; 10 bases are a match to TRBD1. CDR1 DFQATT and CDR2 SNEGSKA come from the germline V gene (reference sequence). V trimming: 3 bases; J trimming: 4 bases; junction bases outside the gene matches: 9. The CDR3 has 15 residues. CDR3 DNA sequence: TGCAGTGCTAGTGGAGGGGGACAGGGGCCATACGAGCAGTACTTC. Protein sequence: CSASGGGQGPYEQYF.

The chain uses TRBV5-1 and TRBJ2-1; tentative D call: TRBD1 (6 bases). The V gene lost 4 bases and the J gene lost 3 bases, with 20 bases spanning the gap. Germline V gene lookup returns CDR1 SGHRS and CDR2 YFSETQ. The length of the CDR3 is 17 residues. The CDR3 region has the DNA TGCGCCAGCAGCCCGTGGACAGACAAGGGGGACTACAATGAGCAGTTCTTC. Translation: CASSPWTDKGDYNEQFF. Filled out from reference TRBV5-1 and TRBJ2-1, the complete variable domain reads KAGVTQTPRYLIKTRGQQVTLSCSPISGHRSVSWYQQTPGQGLQFLFEYFSETQRNKGNFPGRFSGRQFSNSRSEMNVSTLELGDSALYLCASSPWTDKGDYNEQFFGPGTRLTVL.

The chain uses TRBV28 and TRBJ2-3; D ambiguous. The ends were cut back, 5 bases at V and 0 bases at J, with 12 bases in the middle. Germline CDR1 MDHEN, CDR2 SYDVKM. The CDR3 extends over 15 amino acids. CDR3: CASSTRAWSTDTQYF. In nucleotides, the CDR3 is TGTGCCAGCAGTACCCGGGCCTGGAGCACAGATACGCAGTATTTT.

This chain links TRBV20-1 with TRBJ2-1; TRBD1 is a possible D gene (6 bases). V was pared by 0 bases and J by 6 bases, with 18 bases between. The CDR3 contains 16 residues. Germline assignment: CDR1 DFQATT and CDR2 SNEGSKA (reference sequence). CDR3 sequence: CSARDALARGSNEQFF. The CDR3 DNA reads as TGCAGTGCTAGAGATGCCCTCGCAAGGGGGTCCAATGAGCAGTTCTTC.

CDR3 residues: CASSRTGRAWGYTF. CDR3 nucleotide sequence: TGTGCCAGCAGTCGGACAGGGAGGGCTTGGGGCTACACCTTC. The chain employs TRBV12-3 or TRBV12-4 and TRBJ1-2; 8 positions agree with TRBD1. The V segment lost 5 bases and the J segment 8 bases; nucleotides outside the gene matches: 10. The CDR3 has 14 amino acids.

This clonotype appeared a few times. This sequence joins TRBV24-1 and TRBJ2-3; tentatively, D is TRBD2 (5 bases). The CDR3 runs 15 residues. Trimming shortened V by 4 bases and J by 1 base, and 11 bases separated the two germline ends. Germline V lookup: CDR1 KGHDR, CDR2 SFDVKD. The CDR3 DNA reads as TGTGCCACCAGTGACGGGATCGAAGGCACAGATACGCAGTATTTT. Translating it yields CATSDGIEGTDTQYF.

V is TRBV20-1 and J is TRBJ2-5; 11 positions match TRBD2. Germline V gene data show CDR1 as DFQATT and CDR2 as SNEGSKA (reference sequence). This CDR3 is 16 amino acids long. Losses at the gene ends were 2 bases for V and 7 bases for J; bases not matched to a gene: 12. The CDR3 is CSARPLAGGPIGTQYF. For the CDR3, the DNA is TGCAGTGCTAGACCGCTAGCGGGGGGCCCGATCGGGACCCAGTACTTC.

This clonotype was seen a few times. The V gene is TRBV6-5, the J gene TRBJ2-3, with 12 bases aligning to TRBD2. The length of the CDR3 is 19 residues. CDR1 and CDR2 (germline): MNHEY, SVGAGI. The junction had 13 bases not matched to a gene; V was cut back by 2 bases and J by 4 bases. CDR3 in DNA: TGTGCCAGCAGTTACAGCGGCCTAGCGGGAGGGGGGAGCGCAGATACGCAGTATTTT. Amino acids: CASSYSGLAGGGSADTQYF.

The rearrangement joins TRBV7-6 to TRBJ2-1, with D perhaps matching TRBD2 (6 bases). The CDR3 loop spans 16 amino acids. Between the trimmed V and J ends, which lost 5 bases and 6 bases, there was a span of 20 bases. Germline values: CDR1 SGHVS, CDR2 FNYEAQ. The CDR3 sequence: CASSPQTSGYLNEQFF. CDR3 DNA sequence: TGTGCCAGCAGCCCCCAAACCAGCGGGTATCTCAATGAGCAGTTCTTC. The full variable domain, rest sourced from reference TRBV7-6 and TRBJ2-1, is GAGVSQSPRYKVTKRGQDVALRCDPISGHVSLYWYRQALGQGPEFLTYFNYEAQQDKSGLPNDRFSAERPEGSISTLTIQRTEQRDSAMYRCASSPQTSGYLNEQFFGPGTRLTVL.

This chain connects TRBV12-5 to TRBJ2-1; no firm D call. The CDR3 totals 12 residues. The germline V and J ends were trimmed by 2 bases and 2 bases, with 1 base remaining between them. Germline values: CDR1 LGHNT, CDR2 FRNRAP. CDR3 amino acids: CASGLPYNEQFF. DNA of the CDR3: TGTGCTAGTGGTTTGCCCTACAATGAGCAGTTCTTC.

This clonotype showed up just a few times. The V call is TRBV18, the J call TRBJ2-1; D remains ambiguous. Germline CDR1 reads KGHSH; CDR2 reads LQKENI. The CDR3 loop spans 17 amino acids. Trimming removed 4 bases at V and 8 bases at J, with 24 bases between. The DNA of the CDR3 is TGTGCCAGCTCACTCGCCGGGCCTCTTGTATCATGGGATGAGCAGTTCTTC. Protein: CASSLAGPLVSWDEQFF. The full variable domain, in which reference TRBV18 and TRBJ2-1 provide the parts outside the CDR3, is NAGVMQNPRHLVRRRGQEARLRCSPMKGHSHVYWYRQLPEEGLKFMVYLQKENIIDESGMPKERFSAEFPKEGPSILRIQQVVRGDSAAYFCASSLAGPLVSWDEQFFGPGTRLTVL.

This clonotype was detected only a few times. V and J are TRBV30 and TRBJ1-2, with D unresolved. V lost 3 bases and J 7 bases, leaving 15 bases between the germline ends. This CDR3 is built from 13 residues. Germline V CDR1 and CDR2: GTSNPN, SVGIG (reference sequence). The CDR3 is CAWSLLGSSGYTF. The CDR3 DNA reads TGTGCCTGGAGCCTTCTAGGGAGCTCTGGCTACACCTTC. Supplemented by reference TRBV30 and TRBJ1-2, the full variable domain reads SQTIHQWPATLVQPVGSPLSLECTVEGTSNPNLYWYRQAAGRGLQLLFYSVGIGQISSEVPQNLSASRPQDRQFILSSKKLLLSDSGFYLCAWSLLGSSGYTFGSGTRLTVV.

A note on this clonotype: A much larger clone sits a single nucleotide away, making a read error possible. The V gene is TRBV13, the J gene TRBJ2-3, with 8 bases aligning to TRBD1. This CDR3 contains 15 residues. Germline CDR1 reads PRHDT; CDR2 reads FYEKMQ (reference sequence). With 9 bases clipped from V and 0 bases from J, the junction kept 8 bases outside the gene matches. In nucleotides, the CDR3 is TGTGCCAGGAGCCCCTGGACAGGGAGCACAGATACGCAGTATTTT. It codes for CARSPWTGSTDTQYF.

This clonotype was seen a handful of times. The genes are TRBV6-5 and TRBJ2-7, with 10 bases aligning to TRBD2. Per the germline V gene, CDR1 is MNHEY and CDR2 is SVGAGI. This CDR3 has 14 residues. V gave up 4 bases and J gave up 2 bases; unmatched junction bases: 2. CDR3 DNA: TGTGCCAGCAGTTGGACTAGCGGCACCTACGAGCAGTACTTC. It translates to CASSWTSGTYEQYF.

This chain connects TRBV7-9 to TRBJ1-1; D unresolved. The CDR3 covers 15 residues. V gave up 1 base and J gave up 0 bases, with 9 bases separating them. Germline assignment: CDR1 SEHNR and CDR2 FQNEAQ (reference sequence). CDR3 coding DNA: TGTGCCAGCAGCTTAGATTTGGGCATGAACACTGAAGCTTTCTTT. Its translation is CASSLDLGMNTEAFF. The full variable domain, in which reference TRBV7-9 and TRBJ1-1 provide the parts outside the CDR3, is DTGVSQNPRHKITKRGQNVTFRCDPISEHNRLYWYRQTLGQGPEFLTYFQNEAQLEKSRLLSDRFSAERPKGSFSTLEIQRTEQGDSAMYLCASSLDLGMNTEAFFGQGTRLTVV.

This clonotype was seen many times. The chain combines TRBV29-1 with TRBJ2-5; weak D call: TRBD1 (5 bases). The CDR3 consists of 15 residues. V was pared by 0 bases and J by 3 bases, with 14 bases between. Per germline, CDR1 SQVTM and CDR2 ANQGSEA. CDR3 loop: CSVEDSTEYEETQYF. In DNA form, the CDR3 reads TGCAGCGTTGAAGACTCGACAGAGTATGAAGAGACCCAGTACTTC.

This chain connects TRBV27 to TRBJ1-6; maybe TRBD1 (6 bases). The germline V and J ends were trimmed by 2 bases and 4 bases, with 12 bases remaining between them. The CDR3 consists of 16 residues. The germline gives CDR1 MNHEY, CDR2 SMNVEV (reference sequence). The CDR3, as DNA: TGTGCCAGCAGTTTAGGCCAGGGGTATTATAATTCACCCCTCCACTTT. Translation: CASSLGQGYYNSPLHF.

This clonotype occurred a few times. V usage is TRBV7-3 and J usage is TRBJ2-6; D may match TRBD1 or TRBD2 (5 bases each). The ends were cut back, 5 bases at V and 2 bases at J, with 22 bases in the middle. The germline V gene encodes CDR1 SGHTA and CDR2 FQGTGA. CDR3 size: 19 residues. For the CDR3, the DNA is TGTGCCAGCAGCCCCCTCGGGACGCCCGTGGGAACTGGGGCCAACGTCCTGACTTTC. Amino acid sequence: CASSPLGTPVGTGANVLTF. Based on the CDR3 plus reference TRBV7-3 and TRBJ2-6, the full variable domain is GAGVSQTPSNKVTEKGKYVELRCDPISGHTALYWYRQSLGQGPEFLIYFQGTGAADDSGLPNDRFFAVRPEGSVSTLKIQRTERGDSAVYLCASSPLGTPVGTGANVLTFGAGSRLTVL.

The sample holds a few counts of this clonotype. V gene TRBV6-1 combines with J gene TRBJ2-5; 8 nucleotides match TRBD2. From germline, CDR1 is MNHNS and CDR2 SASEGT. V lost 7 bases, J lost 0 bases, and 19 bases stayed unmatched. There are 19 residues in the CDR3. CDR3 protein: CASTTTTSGGANYQETQYF. CDR3 DNA sequence: TGTGCCAGCACCACTACGACCAGCGGGGGCGCAAACTACCAAGAGACCCAGTACTTC.